What follows are 24 T cell receptor beta chains derived from one specimen sequenced in a study of T-cell memory formation after mild COVID-19. One entry per CDR3 protein results from TCRdb running MiXCR on the 5' RACE reads. In the table there are roughly 450,000 distinct CDR3 sequences, around a sixth of which are singletons. The sequenced sample was PBMCs or a T cell subset sorted from them (not recorded which). The receptors stem from an adult woman who had mild COVID-19 (a few samples of this study predate the infection). Cell type and time point are not known.

The V and J genes are TRBV4-1 and TRBJ2-1; 10 bases are shared with TRBD2. CDR3 size: 18 residues. CDR1 is MGHRA, CDR2 YSYEKL, per germline. Unmatched junction bases numbered 5, after V lost 0 bases and J lost 0 bases. Here the CDR3 DNA reads TGCGCCAGCAGCCAAGAGATCCTAGCGGGGGTCTCCTACAATGAGCAGTTCTTC. Its protein is CASSQEILAGVSYNEQFF.

In this sample, this clonotype turned up a few times. The chain uses TRBV6-2 or TRBV6-3 and TRBJ1-1; a possible D gene is TRBD1 (6 bases). CDR1 and CDR2 from the germline V gene are MNHEY and SVGEGT. The CDR3 is made up of 13 amino acids. Trimming took off 0 bases at V and 7 bases at J, with 9 bases between the two ends. The CDR3 is CASSYSYRDEAFF. The CDR3 DNA sequence: TGTGCCAGCAGTTACTCGTACAGGGATGAAGCTTTCTTT.

The chain combines TRBV12-3 or TRBV12-4 with TRBJ2-7; no reliable D call. V lost 4 bases and J lost 0, with 10 bases in between. This CDR3 is built from 14 residues. This chain's CDR3 is CASSSNSNSYEQYF. The CDR3 DNA is TGTGCCAGCAGTTCCAACAGCAACTCCTACGAGCAGTACTTC.

This clonotype has only a few counts. The chain joins TRBV4-1 to TRBJ2-1, with a possible D match to TRBD2 (6 bases). Germline V gene lookup returns CDR1 MGHRA and CDR2 YSYEKL. V gave up 6 bases and J gave up 8 bases, with 17 bases separating them. This CDR3 has 14 amino acids. The CDR3 sequence: CASRAPGLAHEQFF. Here the CDR3 DNA reads TGCGCCAGCAGAGCGCCGGGACTCGCCCATGAGCAGTTCTTC.

The rearrangement uses TRBV5-6 and TRBJ2-3; either TRBD1 or TRBD2 may fit D (6 bases each). Germline V lookup: CDR1 SGHDT, CDR2 YYEEEE. V lost 0 bases, J lost 7 bases, and 18 bases lay in between. The CDR3 loop spans 16 amino acids. Here the CDR3 reads CASSLVGGGSTNTQYF. DNA for the CDR3: TGTGCCAGCAGCTTGGTCGGGGGCGGATCGACAAATACGCAGTATTTT.

The V gene is TRBV12-5, the J gene TRBJ1-4; 7 nucleotides match TRBD1. The CDR3 length is 14 residues. The germline V gene has CDR1 LGHNT and CDR2 FRNRAP. Trimming removed 1 base from V and 5 bases from J; junction bases left unmatched: 1. CDR3 in amino acids: CASGLGQGNEKLFF. The CDR3 nucleotides are TGTGCTAGTGGTTTGGGACAGGGAAATGAAAAACTGTTTTTT.

This rearrangement joins TRBV3-1 to TRBJ2-3; D remains ambiguous. Germline V gene sequence: CDR1 LGHDT, CDR2 YNNKEL (reference sequence). CDR3 length: 13 residues. Trimming took off 1 base at V and 5 bases at J, with 7 bases between the two ends. The CDR3 sequence: CASSQAFGDTQYF. CDR3 DNA sequence: TGTGCCAGCAGCCAAGCGTTTGGAGATACGCAGTATTTT.

This clonotype was picked up a small number of times. The chain combines TRBV10-3 with TRBJ1-1; possibly TRBD1 for D (6 bases). Trimming took 6 bases from V and 1 from J, leaving 9 bases between them. The CDR3 length is 13 residues. Germline assignment: CDR1 ENHRY and CDR2 SYGVKD. CDR3 bases: TGTGCCATCAGCCCCAGGGGGAACACTGAAGCTTTCTTT. It yields the protein CAISPRGNTEAFF.

The V call is TRBV5-1, the J call TRBJ2-2; D is undetermined. This CDR3 is built from 16 residues. Germline-derived CDR1 and CDR2 are SGHRS and YFSETQ. The V end lost 0 bases, the J end lost 2 bases, and 11 bases lay between the germline ends. This chain's CDR3 is CASSLEGQQNTGELFF. The CDR3 region has the DNA TGCGCCAGCAGCTTGGAAGGGCAGCAAAACACCGGGGAGCTGTTTTTT. Full variable domain (outside the CDR3, taken from reference TRBV5-1 and TRBJ2-2): KAGVTQTPRYLIKTRGQQVTLSCSPISGHRSVSWYQQTPGQGLQFLFEYFSETQRNKGNFPGRFSGRQFSNSRSEMNVSTLELGDSALYLCASSLEGQQNTGELFFGEGSRLTVL.

This clonotype has a handful of counts. The chain couples TRBV2 to TRBJ1-6; the D gene is possibly TRBD1 (5 bases). The CDR3 runs 16 residues. Germline V CDR1 and CDR2: SNHLY, FYNNEI. Trimming removed 2 bases from V and 9 bases from J, with 17 bases in between. The CDR3 region is CASSESGYSAISPLHF. The CDR3 DNA follows: TGTGCCAGCAGTGAATCAGGGTATAGTGCTATTTCACCCCTCCACTTT.

The rearrangement uses TRBV12-3 or TRBV12-4 and TRBJ2-1; 11 nucleotides match TRBD2. V shed 5 bases and J 13 bases; nucleotides not matched to a gene: 10. The CDR3 extends over 14 amino acids. The CDR3 nucleotides are TGTGCCAGCAGTCGACTCTCTAGCGGGGGGTCTCAGTTCTTC. Translation gives CASSRLSSGGSQFF.

The J gene is TRBJ2-7, the V gene TRBV18, with 8 bases identical to TRBD1. The CDR3 has 15 amino acids. V shed 4 bases, J shed 2 bases, and the junction held 7 bases outside the gene matches. Germline V lookup: CDR1 KGHSH, CDR2 LQKENI. The CDR3: CASSRDRTPPYEQYF. CDR3 sequence (DNA): TGTGCCAGCTCACGGGACAGGACACCCCCCTACGAGCAGTACTTC.

The rearrangement joins TRBV10-3 to TRBJ1-2; no clear D. V lost 0 bases to trimming and J lost 3 bases, with 17 bases between them. CDR1 is ENHRY, CDR2 SYGVKD, per germline. The CDR3 spans 17 residues. CDR3 DNA sequence: TGTGCCATCAGTGAGTCTAACAGCCTGGTCGAGTACTATGGCTACACCTTC. It yields the protein CAISESNSLVEYYGYTF.

The chain recombines TRBV9 with TRBJ2-2; weak D call: TRBD2 (7 bases). Per the germline V gene, CDR1 is SGDLS and CDR2 is YYNGEE. V was shortened by 0 bases and J by 6 bases, with 12 bases between the two germline ends. The CDR3 covers 15 residues. CDR3 amino acids: CASSVGQGRAGELFF. CDR3 bases: TGTGCCAGCAGCGTAGGCCAGGGGAGGGCCGGGGAGCTGTTTTTT.

This clonotype was seen a few times. The chain has TRBV29-1 and TRBJ2-1; 12 bases are a match to TRBD2. Germline lookup yields CDR1 SQVTM and CDR2 ANQGSEA. Germline trimming cut 6 bases from V and 7 bases from J; bases unmatched to any gene: 4. CDR3 length: 13 residues. CDR3 loop: CSVLTSGRNEQFF. DNA for the CDR3: TGCAGCGTCCTGACTAGCGGGAGAAATGAGCAGTTCTTC.

This clonotype has only a few counts. The chain carries TRBV4-2 and TRBJ2-5; 11 nucleotides line up with TRBD2. V trimming: 0 bases; J trimming: 5 bases; junction bases outside the gene matches: 5. CDR1 LGHNA and CDR2 YNFKEQ come from the germline V gene. This CDR3 region has 16 residues. The DNA for the CDR3 is TGTGCCAGCAGCCAAGAAGTAGCGGGAGGGCCGGAGACCCAGTACTTC. It specifies CASSQEVAGGPETQYF.

This clonotype came up many times. The chain combines TRBV12-3 or TRBV12-4 with TRBJ2-3, with D possibly being TRBD2 (7 bases). V was clipped by 2 bases and J by 2 bases, with 11 bases between them. CDR3 size: 15 residues. CDR3 sequence reads: CASSLRGAPTDTQYF. In DNA, the CDR3 is TGTGCCAGCAGTTTACGGGGGGCCCCCACAGATACGCAGTATTTT.

The V call is TRBV12-3 or TRBV12-4, the J call TRBJ2-3; 11 bases fit TRBD2. V shed 4 bases, J shed 4 bases, and the junction held 4 bases outside the gene matches. The CDR3 covers 15 residues. For the CDR3, the DNA is TGTGCCAGCAGTTGGCCTAGCGGGGGGTCAGATACGCAGTATTTT. Residues: CASSWPSGGSDTQYF.

The chain is built from TRBV6-5 and TRBJ2-2; a weak D match, TRBD2 (6 bases). This CDR3 has 15 residues. CDR1 is MNHEY, CDR2 SVGAGI, per germline. V dropped 6 bases and J dropped 3 bases, with 14 bases sitting between them. Here the CDR3 reads CASRDPGLYTGELFF. CDR3 nucleotide sequence: TGTGCCAGCAGGGATCCGGGACTGTACACCGGGGAGCTGTTTTTT.

This clonotype has only a few counts. The J gene is TRBJ2-2, the V gene TRBV7-2; D tentatively reads TRBD1 or TRBD2 (5 bases each). The V gene's germline CDR1 is SGHTA and CDR2 FQGNSA. The CDR3 loop spans 15 amino acids. Trimming took off 11 bases at V and 4 bases at J, with 20 bases between the two ends. The CDR3 sequence: CAVKVSVGTTGELFF. DNA of the CDR3: TGTGCCGTGAAAGTATCTGTGGGGACCACCGGGGAGCTGTTTTTT.

This clonotype occurred a few times. This chain links TRBV7-9 with TRBJ1-4; D is possibly TRBD1 (5 bases). The V gene's germline CDR1 is SEHNR and CDR2 FQNEAQ (reference sequence). The V gene lost 5 bases and the J gene lost 6 bases, with 13 bases spanning the gap. The CDR3 covers 14 residues. CDR3 bases: TGTGCCAGCAGCCCGGGACTGAGGGATGAAAAACTGTTTTTT. It specifies CASSPGLRDEKLFF.

This clonotype has more than one count but fewer than ten. The rearrangement uses TRBV7-8 and TRBJ2-2; 7 bases fit TRBD1. The V gene's germline CDR1 is SGHVS and CDR2 FQNEAQ. The J segment lost 2 bases and the V segment lost 2 bases, leaving 20 bases of the junction unmatched. The CDR3 length is 21 residues. The CDR3 spells CASSLFASYRLQGKNTGELFF. CDR3 coding DNA: TGTGCCAGCAGCTTATTTGCCTCTTATCGGCTACAGGGGAAAAACACCGGGGAGCTGTTTTTT.

J is TRBJ2-7 and V is TRBV2; TRBD1 aligns across 9 bases. Trimming cost V 3 bases and J 5 bases; bases outside gene matches: 11. The length of the CDR3 is 16 residues. The V gene's germline CDR1 is SNHLY and CDR2 FYNNEI. The CDR3 DNA reads TGTGCCAGCAGTGAGAAGGGGACAGGGATGCAGCACGAGCAGTACTTC. Translated: CASSEKGTGMQHEQYF.

The V and J genes are TRBV2 and TRBJ2-1, with D perhaps TRBD1 (6 bases). V lost 8 bases and J lost 0, with 11 bases in between. Per germline, CDR1 SNHLY and CDR2 FYNNEI. The CDR3 sequence is 14 residues long. The CDR3 region has the DNA TGTGCCAGCGGGGGACAAAGCTCCTACAATGAGCAGTTCTTC. It yields the protein CASGGQSSYNEQFF.